The 7 T cell receptor beta chains below come from one sample, sequenced in a study of identical twins. TCRdb re-derived calls from the 5' RACE reads in MiXCR, one entry per CDR3 protein. The table has roughly 250,000 distinct CDR3 sequences, about 7.5% seen once. These same data were also listed under a study on yellow fever vaccine responses in identical twins.

What was sequenced was CD8+ T cells sorted from blood. These receptors were obtained from a woman in her late teens or twenties in good health.

The chain has TRBV28 and TRBJ2-1, with a weak D call TRBD1 (5 bases). The germline V gene has CDR1 MDHEN and CDR2 SYDVKM. Between the trimmed V and J ends, which lost 6 bases and 8 bases, there was a span of 11 bases. The CDR3 extends over 12 amino acids. The CDR3 sequence is CASSPGLHEQFF. In nucleotides, the CDR3 is TGTGCCAGCAGCCCAGGGTTACATGAGCAGTTCTTC.

This clonotype turned up a few times. This chain uses TRBV5-1 with TRBJ1-1; D might be TRBD1 (5 bases). There are 14 residues in the CDR3. From germline, CDR1 is SGHRS and CDR2 YFSETQ. The V gene lost 3 bases and the J gene lost 4 bases, with 13 bases spanning the gap. Here the CDR3 reads CASSSTAGATEAFF. CDR3 coding DNA: TGCGCCAGCAGCTCGACAGCCGGTGCCACTGAAGCTTTCTTT.

This clonotype has only a few counts. This sequence joins TRBV7-9 and TRBJ1-2; tentative D call: TRBD1 (6 bases). CDR1 is SEHNR, CDR2 FQNEAQ, per germline (reference sequence). This CDR3 contains 13 residues. Trimming left V 5 bases short and J 8 bases short, with 15 bases between. CDR3: CASSPTGVRGYTF. DNA for the CDR3: TGTGCCAGCAGCCCGACAGGCGTGAGGGGCTACACCTTC.

This clonotype was seen ten or more times. The V and J genes are TRBV12-3 or TRBV12-4 and TRBJ1-1; D not certain. This CDR3 is built from 13 residues. The germline V and J ends were trimmed by 3 bases and 5 bases, with 10 bases remaining between them. Written as DNA, the CDR3 is TGTGCCAGCAGTTTGTTCGGAACAACTGAAGCTTTCTTT. It is translated as CASSLFGTTEAFF.

This clonotype was seen only a few times. The CDR3 bases are TGTGCCAGCAGCGCCCACAGGGGCGATGCTAGCGGGCGTTACTCCTACGAGCAGTACTTC. This gives the protein CASSAHRGDASGRYSYEQYF. This chain joins TRBV7-8 and TRBJ2-7, with D possibly matching TRBD2 (8 bases). With 5 bases removed from V and 0 bases from J, the gap between germline ends came to 29 bases. The CDR3 covers 20 residues. Germline V gene lookup returns CDR1 SGHVS and CDR2 FQNEAQ.

The chain couples TRBV7-9 to TRBJ2-7; weak D call: TRBD1 (5 bases). The V and J ends lost 5 bases and 6 bases respectively, with 17 bases between them. Looked up from germline, CDR1 is SEHNR and CDR2 is FQNEAQ (reference sequence). The CDR3 totals 14 residues. In DNA, the CDR3 is TGTGCCAGCAGCGATAGTAGGGGTGACCGCGAGCAGTACGTC. Translated: CASSDSRGDREQYV.

This clonotype was counted between two and nine times. Written as DNA, the CDR3 is TGTGCCAGCAGCCAAGCACTAGCGGGGCCCAACACCGGGGAGCTGTTTTTT. Its translation: CASSQALAGPNTGELFF. V and J are TRBV14 and TRBJ2-2; TRBD2 matches at 10 bases. The germline gives CDR1 SGHDN, CDR2 FVKESK. The CDR3 extends over 17 amino acids. The junction had 4 bases not matched to a gene; V was cut back by 1 base and J by 2 bases.